These T cell receptor beta chains were read from a single sample in a study of shared clonotypes between healthy human individuals. Sequenced by immunoSEQ multiplex PCR; TCRdb stores in-frame clones only, minus some. The data show 2,500,000 or so clones, more than 90% seen once. Material: naive CD4+ T cells sorted from blood. The origin of the receptors is a man aged 18 to 30 in good health. The CDR3 runs from the conserved cysteine through the conserved F or W. Fields, in order: V gene, J gene, CDR3 protein.

v_gene: TRBV5-4; j_gene: TRBJ2-5; CDR3aa: CASSLRGQGGTQYF
v_gene: TRBV19; j_gene: TRBJ1-6; CDR3aa: CASSTQTGVNSPLHF
v_gene: TRBV30; j_gene: TRBJ2-5; CDR3aa: CAFSGGRNQETQYF
v_gene: TRBV20-1; j_gene: TRBJ2-7; CDR3aa: CSARDYEQYF
v_gene: TRBV28; j_gene: TRBJ1-5; CDR3aa: CASSLDRGLRQPQHF
v_gene: TRBV7-2; j_gene: .; CDR3aa: CASSLRRADAYEQYF
v_gene: TRBV10-2; j_gene: TRBJ2-7; CDR3aa: CASSEAAGSYEQYF
v_gene: TRBV7-8; j_gene: TRBJ2-1; CDR3aa: CASSIPGTSGFNEQFF
v_gene: TRBV29-1; j_gene: TRBJ2-5; CDR3aa: CSVEGREETQYF
v_gene: TRBV5-1; j_gene: TRBJ2-3; CDR3aa: CASSQTLRDTQYF
v_gene: TRBV19; j_gene: TRBJ2-7; CDR3aa: CASSIGLGEQYF
v_gene: TRBV23-1; j_gene: TRBJ2-1; CDR3aa: CASSQSIAGERDEQFF
v_gene: TRBV11-2; j_gene: TRBJ2-5; CDR3aa: CASSLRGRETQYF
v_gene: TRBV5-1; j_gene: TRBJ1-3; CDR3aa: CASSGGVSGNTIYF
v_gene: TRBV2; j_gene: TRBJ2-7; CDR3aa: CASSETSVSYEQYF
v_gene: TRBV2; j_gene: TRBJ2-6; CDR3aa: CASRETGSGANVLTF
v_gene: TRBV6-5; j_gene: TRBJ1-4; CDR3aa: CASSLQGGLNEKLFF
v_gene: TRBV10-1; j_gene: TRBJ2-3; CDR3aa: CASQPGQGRTDTQYF
v_gene: TRBV6-5; j_gene: TRBJ2-7; CDR3aa: CASRGLAGAEEQYF
v_gene: TRBV6-5; j_gene: TRBJ2-7; CDR3aa: CASSFTGTTYEQYF
v_gene: TRBV5-1; j_gene: TRBJ1-6; CDR3aa: CASSLEAGGNSPLHF
v_gene: TRBV5-1; j_gene: TRBJ2-5; CDR3aa: CASSFSGRGETQYF